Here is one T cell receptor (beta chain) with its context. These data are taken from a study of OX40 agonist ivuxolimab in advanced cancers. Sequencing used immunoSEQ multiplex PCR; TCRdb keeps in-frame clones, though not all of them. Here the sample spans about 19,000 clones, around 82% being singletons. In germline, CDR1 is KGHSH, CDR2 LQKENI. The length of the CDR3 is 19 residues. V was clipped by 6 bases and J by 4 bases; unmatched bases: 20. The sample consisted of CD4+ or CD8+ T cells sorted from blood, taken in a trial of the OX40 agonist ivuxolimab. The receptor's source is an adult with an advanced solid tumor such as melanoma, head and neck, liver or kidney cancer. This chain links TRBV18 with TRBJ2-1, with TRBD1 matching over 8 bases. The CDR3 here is CASSQWRQGANKVYNEQFF. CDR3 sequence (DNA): TGTGCCAGCTCCCAATGGAGGCAGGGGGCGAATAAGGTATACAATGAGCAGTTCTTC.